This TCR beta chain originates from a study of blood T cell repertoires in COVID-19. Study in general: Samples came from the United States, Italy and Spain, spanning acute and convalescent COVID-19. PBMCs, B-cell-depleted T cells, or T cells were the source of the cDNA or gDNA that made up the material.

In the original processing: For nucleated cells, counts were estimated from reference gene primer amplification. Assay used: immunoSEQ multiplex PCR; TCRdb lists only in-frame clones, some missing. That table supplies the V and J calls and clone size; D and trimming were determined from the DNA. The sample has approximately 160,000 clones, approximately 85% seen once. This clone was recorded a few times. Between the trimmed V and J ends, which lost 6 bases and 6 bases, there was a span of 12 bases. This CDR3 comprises 14 residues. Germline V lookup: CDR1 MNHEY, CDR2 SMNVEV (reference sequence). The gene calls are TRBV27 and TRBJ1-6; D possibly corresponds to TRBD1 (6 bases). Sequenced: peripheral blood. The source is a man in his forties who had recovered from COVID-19. CDR3 protein: CASSLQGFNSPLHF. As DNA, the CDR3 is TGTGCCAGCAGCCTACAGGGCTTTAATTCACCCCTCCACTTT.